This T cell receptor (beta chain) was found in a study of shared clonotypes between healthy human individuals. Study-level findings and limits: Generally, estimated richness proved larger in naive subsets than it did in memory subsets. Sampling used blood alone; tissue repertoires probably differ. Several donors held about 5% of naive CD4 clonotypes in common. Rarefaction indicated that sorted-subset sequencing remained incomplete although depth was large.

The data were produced by immunoSEQ multiplex PCR, yet TCRdb's version contains in-frame clones alone and is incomplete. This table holds roughly 1,600,000 clones, approximately 98.5% found once. With regard to this clone: What it binds is unknown.

The CDR3 covers 13 residues. In germline, CDR1 is SGHNT, CDR2 YYREEE (reference sequence). V dropped 0 bases and J dropped 5 bases, with 7 bases sitting between them. Sequencing was done on a sample of naive CD4+ T cells sorted from blood. Sample subset: CD45RA+ positively selected. This sequence originates from a man aged 25-45 years in good health. The chain combines TRBV5-4 with TRBJ2-3; D unresolved. This CDR3 is CASSLGVQDTQYF. The CDR3 region has the DNA TGTGCCAGCAGCTTGGGGGTCCAAGATACGCAGTATTTT.